Below are 14 T cell receptor beta chains sequenced from a single sample in a study of T cells in women clearing cervical HPV infection. Generated by immunoSEQ multiplex PCR, the TCRdb table keeps only in-frame clones and is missing some. The specimen's table records around 41,000 clones. The specimen was blood buffy coat. The receptor set was obtained from a woman between 18 and 70 years old with a cervical HPV16 infection that either progressed to CIN3+ or cleared (not recorded which).

Turning to this clone: The read terminates 3 residues ahead of where the CDR3 ends, so the germline J gene completes it. The chain employs TRBV11-2 and TRBJ2-7; a possible D gene is TRBD1 (5 bases). The V and J ends lost 8 bases and 3 bases respectively, with 14 bases between them. This CDR3 spans 13 amino acids. Germline V gene sequence: CDR1 SGHAT, CDR2 FQNNGV. CDR3 region: CASRATGRYEQYF. The covered CDR3 bases are TGTGCCAGCCGCGCAACAGGACGCTACGAG.

As for this clone: The read comes to an end 3 residues before the CDR3 does, leaving the germline J gene to fill in the end. The J gene is TRBJ1-4, the V gene TRBV13, with TRBD1 as a possible D gene (5 bases). V was clipped by 3 bases and J by 8 bases, with 13 bases between them. Germline V gene lookup returns CDR1 PRHDT and CDR2 FYEKMQ (reference sequence). CDR3 length: 14 residues. CDR3 bases read: TGTGCCAGCAGCTTTTGGGGGGAAGGGGAAAAA. Amino acid sequence: CASSFWGEGEK. The whole CDR3 protein reads CASSFWGEGEKLFF.

To note about this clone: The CDR3 end lies 3 residues beyond the end of the read and is filled in from the germline J gene. The genes are TRBV5-1 and TRBJ1-2; D gene unclear. The CDR3 spans 14 residues. Germline loops: CDR1 SGHRS, CDR2 YFSETQ. Trimming left V 4 bases short and J 4 bases short, with 14 bases between. The CDR3 reads CASSQSADGYGYTF. The sequenced part of the CDR3 DNA is TGCGCCAGCAGCCAGTCGGCGGATGGCTATGGC.

As regards this clone: The read halts 3 residues ahead of the CDR3 end, with the missing end drawn from the germline J gene. The J gene is TRBJ2-3, the V gene TRBV6-4; 11 nucleotides line up with TRBD2. Germline CDR1 and CDR2: MRHNA and SNTAGT. Unmatched junction bases numbered 0, after V lost 4 bases and J lost 3 bases. This CDR3 has 14 residues. CDR3 DNA (partial): TGTGCCAGCAGTGCTAGCGGGGGGACAGATACG. The encoded protein is CASSASGGTDT. The whole CDR3 region reads CASSASGGTDTQYF.

Remarks on this clone: The read stops 3 residues short of the end of the CDR3; the missing end is completed from the germline J gene. The J gene is TRBJ2-3, the V gene TRBV5-1; TRBD1 is a possible D gene (5 bases). The CDR3 has 18 amino acids. Trimming cost V 5 bases and J 4 bases, with 26 bases left between them. Germline V gene lookup returns CDR1 SGHRS and CDR2 YFSETQ. The CDR3 sequence is CASSIKGLDMVDSDTQYF. CDR3 DNA (partial): TGCGCCAGCAGTATTAAAGGGCTGGACATGGTAGACTCAGATACG. The whole variable domain, filled in from reference TRBV5-1 and TRBJ2-3, reads KAGVTQTPRYLIKTRGQQVTLSCSPISGHRSVSWYQQTPGQGLQFLFEYFSETQRNKGNFPGRFSGRQFSNSRSEMNVSTLELGDSALYLCASSIKGLDMVDSDTQYFGPGTRLTVL.

Turning to this clone: The read halts 3 residues ahead of the CDR3 end, with the missing end drawn from the germline J gene. V gene TRBV28 combines with J gene TRBJ2-7; D is ambiguous. The germline V gene encodes CDR1 MDHEN and CDR2 SYDVKM. The V end lost 6 bases, the J end lost 3 bases, and 9 bases lay between the germline ends. This CDR3 is built from 12 residues. CDR3 DNA (partial): TGTGCCAGCAGATCAACTGGCTACGAG. It specifies CASRSTGYE. The full CDR3 protein is CASRSTGYEQYF.

A remark on this clone: The CDR3 end falls 3 residues outside the read, so it is completed with the germline J gene. The chain carries TRBV20-1 and TRBJ2-3, with 8 bases fitting TRBD2. CDR1 is DFQATT, CDR2 SNEGSKA, per germline (reference sequence). With 2 bases clipped from V and 1 base from J, the junction kept 5 bases outside the gene matches. This CDR3 is 15 amino acids long. The sequenced part of the CDR3 DNA is TGCAGTGCTAGACGGGCGGGGGGACGCACAGATACG. It is translated as CSARRAGGRTDT. The full CDR3 reads CSARRAGGRTDTQYF.

As concerns this clone: The CDR3 extends 3 residues past the end of the read, so its final part is completed from the germline J gene. The gene calls are TRBV5-1 and TRBJ2-1, with 8 bases matching TRBD2. After removal of 4 bases from V and 2 bases from J, the junction contained 2 bases not matched to a gene. Germline V CDR1 and CDR2: SGHRS, YFSETQ. CDR3 size: 14 residues. Incomplete CDR3 DNA: TGCGCCAGCAGCGCGGGAGGCGCCTACAATGAG. It translates to CASSAGGAYNE. The whole CDR3 region reads CASSAGGAYNEQFF.

Concerning this clone: The CDR3 is cut off 3 residues early in the read; its end comes from the germline J gene. The chain couples TRBV19 to TRBJ2-2; 7 nucleotides align to TRBD1. Germline CDR1 LNHDA, CDR2 SQIVND (reference sequence). This CDR3 contains 16 residues. V trimming: 3 bases; J trimming: 5 bases; junction bases outside the gene matches: 9. CDR3 loop: CASSINPAGGTGELFF. Partial CDR3 DNA: TGTGCCAGTAGTATCAACCCGGCAGGGGGAACCGGGGAG.

In the case of this clone: Read sequence stops 3 residues before the CDR3 end, and the germline J gene provides the missing end. The chain employs TRBV20-1 and TRBJ2-7; tentatively, D is TRBD1 (6 bases). The germline V and J ends were trimmed by 3 bases and 2 bases, with 17 bases remaining between them. The length of the CDR3 is 15 residues. CDR1 and CDR2 (germline): DFQATT, SNEGSKA (reference sequence). CDR3 amino acids: CSASGQTWPTYEQYF. The sequenced CDR3 bases are TGCAGTGCTAGTGGACAGACCTGGCCAACCTACGAG.

As regards this clone: The sequence runs out 3 residues before the end of the CDR3; the remainder is reconstructed from the germline J gene. This chain links TRBV4-1 with TRBJ1-5, with D maybe TRBD1 (6 bases). The germline gives CDR1 MGHRA, CDR2 YSYEKL. There are 14 residues in the CDR3. V was shortened by 5 bases and J by 7 bases, with 15 bases between the two germline ends. The DNA read from the CDR3 is TGCGCCAGCAGCGACTACAGGGATAAACAGCCC. It specifies CASSDYRDKQP. The full CDR3 reads CASSDYRDKQPQHF.

In the case of this clone: The read terminates 3 residues before the CDR3 end, so the remaining end is supplied by the germline J gene. This chain joins TRBV10-3 and TRBJ1-5, with 7 bases lining up with TRBD1. The CDR3 is 14 amino acids. V was pared by 2 bases and J by 7 bases, with 5 bases of the junction left unmatched. Germline V gives CDR1 ENHRY, CDR2 SYGVKD. CDR3 DNA (partial): TGTGCCATCAGTGAGGTGACAGGGTTGCAGCCC. Protein sequence: CAISEVTGLQP. The whole CDR3 sequence is CAISEVTGLQPQHF.

For this clone: Coverage ceases 3 residues before the CDR3 finishes, and the germline J gene fills in the end. The chain combines TRBV29-1 with TRBJ1-2, with D possibly being TRBD1 (6 bases). The germline gives CDR1 SQVTM, CDR2 ANQGSEA. The length of the CDR3 is 12 residues. CDR3 protein: CSVVGGAQGYTF. The covered CDR3 bases are TGCAGCGTTGTTGGGGGGGCGCAGGGC.

Concerning this clone itself: The read gets to within 3 residues of the CDR3 end, and the germline J gene fills in the rest. The rearrangement uses TRBV11-1 and TRBJ1-1; possibly TRBD1 for D (5 bases). The CDR3 runs 12 residues. Germline values: CDR1 SGHAT, CDR2 FQDESV (reference sequence). V lost 5 bases, J lost 6 bases, and 10 bases lay in between. The sequenced part of the CDR3 DNA is TGTGCCAGCAGCCAACGGGGGGCTGAA. Its translation is CASSQRGAE. The whole CDR3 is CASSQRGAEAFF.